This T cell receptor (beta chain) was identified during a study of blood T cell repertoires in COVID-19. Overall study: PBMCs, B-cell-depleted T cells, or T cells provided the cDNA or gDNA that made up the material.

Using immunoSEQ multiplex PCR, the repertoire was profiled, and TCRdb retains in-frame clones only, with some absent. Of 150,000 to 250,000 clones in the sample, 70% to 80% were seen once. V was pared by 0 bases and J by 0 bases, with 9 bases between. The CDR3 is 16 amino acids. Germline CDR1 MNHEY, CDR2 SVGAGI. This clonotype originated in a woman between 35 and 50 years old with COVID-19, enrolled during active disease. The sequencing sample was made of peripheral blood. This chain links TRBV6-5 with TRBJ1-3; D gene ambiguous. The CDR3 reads CASSYSAGVSGNTIYF. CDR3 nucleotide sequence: TGTGCCAGCAGTTACTCCGCGGGTGTCTCTGGAAACACCATATATTTT.